The entry that follows covers one T cell receptor (beta chain) sequence. The antigen is unknown. Germline lookup yields CDR1 SGHDT and CDR2 YYEEEE. V was trimmed by 5 bases and J by 4 bases, leaving 18 bases between them. The CDR3 extends over 15 amino acids. This entry comes from a study of cytomegalovirus exposure and HLA in healthy donors. Overall study findings and caveats: Per published accounts, TCR beta sequences correctly predicted the HLA-A and HLA-B alleles of most subjects.

The PCR made use of 60 Vbeta and 13 Jbeta primers. Only in-frame clones appear in the TCRdb table, and some are missing; sequencing was by immunoSEQ multiplex PCR. The sample has some 140,000 clones; around 85% are singletons. Sequencing input: PBMCs. The chain is built from TRBV5-6 and TRBJ1-2, with D perhaps matching TRBD1 (6 bases). The sequence was collected from a woman in her forties or fifties in good health and CMV-seropositive. As DNA, the CDR3 is TGTGCCAGCAGGCCCATGACAGGCCGCGCCTATGGCTACACCTTC. Amino acid sequence: CASRPMTGRAYGYTF.